This T cell receptor (beta chain) was captured by sequencing in a study of cytomegalovirus exposure and HLA in healthy donors. The germline V gene encodes CDR1 ENHRY and CDR2 SYGVKD. CDR3 length: 12 residues. V was shortened by 10 bases and J by 2 bases, with 12 bases between the two germline ends. The PCR was carried out with 60 Vbeta primers and 13 Jbeta primers. Only in-frame clones appear in the TCRdb table, and some are missing; sequencing was by immunoSEQ multiplex PCR. The data contain about 73,000 clones, about three quarters of them singletons. Turning to this clone: The antigen is undetermined.

Study-level findings and limits: Apparent HLA restriction characterized most CMV-associated TCR beta chains in a later analysis. Specificity of three CMV-associated chains for CMV antigens was verified in vitro.

The rearrangement joins TRBV10-3 to TRBJ2-7, with D perhaps TRBD1 (6 bases). The specimen was PBMCs. The clonotype was recovered from a male donor in good health and CMV-seronegative. The CDR3, as DNA: TGTGCCACCCAAGGACAGACCTACGAGCAGTACTTC. It encodes CATQGQTYEQYF.